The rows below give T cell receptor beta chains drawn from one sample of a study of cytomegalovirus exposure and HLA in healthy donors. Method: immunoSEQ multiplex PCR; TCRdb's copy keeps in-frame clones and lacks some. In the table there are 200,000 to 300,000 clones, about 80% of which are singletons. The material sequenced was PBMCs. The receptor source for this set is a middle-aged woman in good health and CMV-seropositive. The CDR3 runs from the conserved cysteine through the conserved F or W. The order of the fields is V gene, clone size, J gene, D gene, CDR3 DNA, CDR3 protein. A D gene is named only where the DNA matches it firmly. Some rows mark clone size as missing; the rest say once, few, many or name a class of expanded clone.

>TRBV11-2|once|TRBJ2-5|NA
TGTGCCAGCACCCGGTCGTTACTCCAAGAGACCCAGTACTTC
CASTRSLLQETQYF
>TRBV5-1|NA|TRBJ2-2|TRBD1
TGCGCCAGCAGCGAGAGGACAGGGGGCGCTTCCGGGGAGCTGTTTTTT
CASSERTGGASGELFF
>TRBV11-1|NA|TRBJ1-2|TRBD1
TGTGCCAGCAGCTTTGCGGGACAGGGCGGCTATGGCTACACCTTC
CASSFAGQGGYGYTF
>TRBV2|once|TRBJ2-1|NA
TGTGCCAGCAGTGAGAGGGAGCTTAGCGAGGAGTTCTTC
CASSERELSEEFF
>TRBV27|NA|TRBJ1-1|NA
TGTGCCAGCAGTTTGGGGGGAAACAGAGGGAACACTGAAGCTTTCTTT
CASSLGGNRGNTEAFF
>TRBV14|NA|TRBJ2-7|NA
TGTGCCAGCAGCCAAGACCCGGGGGTTAGCTGGACCTACGAGCAGTACTTC
CASSQDPGVSWTYEQYF
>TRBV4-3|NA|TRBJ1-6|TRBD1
TGCGCCAGCAGCCCGGAGGGACAGGGGATATCGAGCTCCTATAATTCACCCCTCCACTTT
CASSPEGQGISSSYNSPLHF
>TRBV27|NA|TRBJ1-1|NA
TGTGCCAGCAGTCTCCTAGGGGTGAACACTGAAGCTTTCTTT
CASSLLGVNTEAFF
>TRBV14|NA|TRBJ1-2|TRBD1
TGTGCCAGCAGCCAAAATCCCGGGACAGCTGGCTACACCTTC
CASSQNPGTAGYTF
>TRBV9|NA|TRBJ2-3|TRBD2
TGTGCCAGCAGCGAAGGGACTAGCGGGGCGAGAGATACGCAGTATTTT
CASSEGTSGARDTQYF
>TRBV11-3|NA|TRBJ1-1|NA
TGTGCCAGCAGCCGGATCCAGGGAGGCACTGAAGCTTTCTTT
CASSRIQGGTEAFF
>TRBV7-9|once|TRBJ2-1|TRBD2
TGTGCCAGCAGCTTATTTCAAGCGGGAGATGAGCAGTTCTTC
CASSLFQAGDEQFF
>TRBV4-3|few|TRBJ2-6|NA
TGCGCCAGCAGCCTCCACTCTGGGGCCAACGTCCTGACTTTC
CASSLHSGANVLTF
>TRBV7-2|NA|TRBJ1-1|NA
TGTGCCAGCAGCTTAAAACAGAACACTGAAGCTTTCTTT
CASSLKQNTEAFF